Reported below is one T cell receptor beta chain. Its specificity is unknown. The CDR3 is 15 residues long. Germline values: CDR1 MNHEY, CDR2 SVGAGI. Trimming removed 5 bases from V and 8 bases from J; junction bases left unmatched: 11. The data are from a study of cytomegalovirus exposure and HLA in healthy donors. General observations from the study: In vitro data verified a few CMV-associated chains as specific for CMV antigens. Reports indicated that the classifier achieved high specificity and sensitivity in diagnosing cytomegalovirus status.

Sequenced by immunoSEQ multiplex PCR; TCRdb stores in-frame clones only, minus some. The table includes about 280,000 clones, around 89% detected once. The donors were members of the roughly 120-subject validation cohort (separate from the approximately 730-subject first cohort). The receptor comes from a woman aged 18-29 years in good health and CMV-seronegative. The rearrangement uses TRBV6-5 and TRBJ1-3; 8 nucleotides match TRBD1. Sequenced sample: PBMCs. CDR3: CASSVGTGGSYTIYF. CDR3 sequence (DNA): TGTGCCAGCAGTGTGGGGACAGGAGGATCTTACACCATATATTTT.